This passage covers 23 T cell receptor beta chains from one sample sequenced in a study of blood T cell repertoires in COVID-19. The assay was immunoSEQ multiplex PCR, and TCRdb's table has in-frame clones only and misses some. The table shows approximately 270,000 clones, with roughly four fifths occurring only once. Sequenced material: peripheral blood. Every receptor here comes from an elderly man with acute or convalescent COVID-19.

This clone appeared a single time. The chain carries TRBV5-6 and TRBJ1-2; tentative D call: TRBD1 (6 bases). This CDR3 is built from 15 residues. Germline lookup yields CDR1 SGHDT and CDR2 YYEEEE. V was pared by 0 bases and J by 7 bases, with 16 bases between. This CDR3 reads CASSLAATGLGGYTF. The CDR3 DNA sequence: TGTGCCAGCAGCTTGGCCGCGACAGGTTTGGGTGGCTACACCTTC.

The chain combines TRBV7-9 with TRBJ1-3; 11 nucleotides agree with TRBD1. CDR3 length: 15 amino acids. Germline CDR1 reads SEHNR; CDR2 reads FQNEAQ (reference sequence). V was pared by 4 bases and J by 3 bases, with 2 bases of the junction left unmatched. The CDR3 region is CASSSDRGHGNTIYF. The CDR3 region has the DNA TGTGCCAGCAGCTCGGACAGGGGGCATGGAAACACCATATATTTT. Full variable domain (missing parts from reference TRBV7-9 and TRBJ1-3): DTGVSQNPRHKITKRGQNVTFRCDPISEHNRLYWYRQTLGQGPEFLTYFQNEAQLEKSRLLSDRFSAERPKGSFSTLEIQRTEQGDSAMYLCASSSDRGHGNTIYFGEGSWLTVV.

The V call is TRBV19, the J call TRBJ2-7; unclear D gene. The CDR3 is 15 amino acids. Trimming left V 0 bases short and J 7 bases short, with 16 bases between. Germline V gene sequence: CDR1 LNHDA, CDR2 SQIVND (reference sequence). The CDR3 DNA reads TGTGCCAGTAGTATAGATTCAACCCAGGCTCGGGAGCAGTACTTC. Encoded protein: CASSIDSTQAREQYF.

The rearrangement links TRBV19 to TRBJ2-1; 10 positions agree with TRBD2. The V segment lost 7 bases and the J segment 6 bases; nucleotides outside the gene matches: 12. The CDR3 is 16 amino acids. Germline CDR1 LNHDA, CDR2 SQIVND (reference sequence). The CDR3 spells CASKTKPGLATNEQFF. In DNA, the CDR3 is TGTGCCAGTAAGACCAAACCGGGACTAGCGACCAATGAGCAGTTCTTC.

The chain is built from TRBV28 and TRBJ1-4, with a tentative D call TRBD1 (5 bases). Germline V gene lookup returns CDR1 MDHEN and CDR2 SYDVKM. Trimming took 6 bases from V and 7 from J, leaving 9 bases between them. The CDR3 extends over 12 amino acids. The CDR3 is CASRLGAEKLFF. CDR3 in DNA: TGTGCCAGCAGGTTAGGGGCTGAAAAACTGTTTTTT. Full variable domain (missing parts from reference TRBV28 and TRBJ1-4): DVKVTQSSRYLVKRTGEKVFLECVQDMDHENMFWYRQDPGLGLRLIYFSYDVKMKEKGDIPEGYSVSREKKERFSLILESASTNQTSMYLCASRLGAEKLFFGSGTQLSVL.

The gene calls are TRBV19 and TRBJ1-1; D is unclear. V gave up 9 bases and J gave up 1 base, with 18 bases separating them. Germline loops: CDR1 LNHDA, CDR2 SQIVND (reference sequence). The CDR3 is 15 amino acids. CDR3: CASCIGQGRNTEAFF. The CDR3 DNA sequence: TGTGCCAGCTGCATCGGGCAAGGGAGGAACACTGAAGCTTTCTTT.

V and J are TRBV3-1 (or the pseudogene TRBV3-2) and TRBJ1-5, with 7 bases identical to TRBD1. J lost 6 bases, V lost 4 bases, and 6 bases had no gene match. This CDR3 has 14 residues. From germline, CDR1 is LGHDT and CDR2 YNNKEL (reference sequence). In DNA, the CDR3 is TGTGCCAGCAGCCCCGGGACAGCCTTTCAGCCCCAGCATTTT. Its translation is CASSPGTAFQPQHF.

In its sample, this clone was seen a few times. The chain has TRBV14 and TRBJ2-7; 9 bases are shared with TRBD1. Trimming at V came to 2 bases and at J to 3 bases, leaving 8 bases not matched to a gene. The germline gives CDR1 SGHDN, CDR2 FVKESK. The CDR3 is 16 amino acids. This chain's CDR3 is CASSQLMGQGGYEQYF. CDR3 sequence (DNA): TGTGCCAGCAGCCAACTAATGGGACAGGGTGGCTACGAGCAGTACTTC. Full variable domain (rest looked up from reference TRBV14 and TRBJ2-7): EAGVTQFPSHSVIEKGQTVTLRCDPISGHDNLYWYRRVMGKEIKFLLHFVKESKQDESGMPNNRFLAERTGGTYSTLKVQPAELEDSGVYFCASSQLMGQGGYEQYFGPGTRLTVT.

The J gene is TRBJ1-1, the V gene TRBV6-2 or TRBV6-3; no definite D call. CDR1 and CDR2 from the germline V gene are MNHEY and SVGEGT. This CDR3 has 13 residues. The V gene lost 6 bases and the J gene lost 5 bases, with 13 bases spanning the gap. The CDR3 DNA reads as TGTGCCAGCAGCGGAATCGGGAGTACTGAAGCTTTCTTT. Its translation is CASSGIGSTEAFF.

The chain has TRBV5-1 and TRBJ1-1, with a weak D call TRBD1 (6 bases). Trimming left V 3 bases short and J 2 bases short, with 8 bases between. Per germline, CDR1 SGHRS and CDR2 YFSETQ. CDR3 size: 13 residues. The CDR3 bases are TGCGCCAGCAGCTCACAGGGCAACACTGAAGCTTTCTTT. Residues: CASSSQGNTEAFF.

The V call is TRBV28, the J call TRBJ2-1; D might be TRBD2 (8 bases). Trimming pared 8 bases from V and 1 base from J, leaving 18 bases between. The CDR3 totals 16 residues. CDR1 is MDHEN and CDR2 is SYDVKM in the germline V gene. In DNA form, the CDR3 reads TGTGCCAGCTCCTCGGGGGGGACAGAGTCCTACAATGAGCAGTTCTTC. Translation gives CASSSGGTESYNEQFF.

This clone has only a few counts. This chain joins TRBV21-1 and TRBJ1-1; no DNA check was done on the table's D call, TRBD1. TRBV21-1 has pseudogene status. There are 16 residues in the CDR3. The CDR3 region is CASSKGMGRGDTEAFF. For the CDR3, the DNA is TGTGCCAGCAGCAAAGGAATGGGCAGGGGAGACACTGAAGCTTTCTTT.

The chain employs TRBV29-1 and TRBJ2-3, with a possible D match to TRBD1 (5 bases). The CDR3 extends over 14 amino acids. V lost 4 bases and J 4 bases, leaving 15 bases between the germline ends. Looked up from germline, CDR1 is SQVTM and CDR2 is ANQGSEA. The CDR3 is CSVGPQAQADTQYF. CDR3 nucleotide sequence: TGCAGCGTTGGTCCACAGGCCCAAGCAGATACGCAGTATTTT.

V is TRBV28 and J is TRBJ2-7, with TRBD1 matching 9 bases. The CDR3 covers 15 residues. With 3 bases clipped from V and 1 base from J, the junction kept 4 bases outside the gene matches. CDR1 and CDR2 from the germline V gene are MDHEN and SYDVKM. In DNA, the CDR3 is TGTGCCAGCAGTTTCCCCGGGACAGGGTCCTACGAGCAGTACTTC. Translated, it gives CASSFPGTGSYEQYF.

This chain joins TRBV19 and TRBJ2-3; D might be TRBD2 (5 bases). Germline CDR1 LNHDA, CDR2 SQIVND (reference sequence). This CDR3 is built from 11 residues. The V end was cut by 8 bases, the J end by 9 bases, with 12 bases between. CDR3 nucleotides: TGTGCCAGTTCATCGAGGGCGACGCAGTATTTT. It encodes CASSSRATQYF.

The sample holds a few counts of this clone. This chain's CDR3 is CASTLGQGAYEQYF. CDR3 sequence (DNA): TGTGCCAGTACCCTGGGACAGGGGGCCTACGAGCAGTACTTC. This chain joins TRBV19 and TRBJ2-7, with 11 nucleotides matching TRBD1. This CDR3 has 14 amino acids. Looked up from germline, CDR1 is LNHDA and CDR2 is SQIVND (reference sequence). Trimming cost V 7 bases and J 2 bases; bases outside gene matches: 4.

This clone has only one observation. The V call is TRBV7-9, the J call TRBJ1-2; 9 bases are shared with TRBD1. Germline V gene lookup returns CDR1 SEHNR and CDR2 FQNEAQ (reference sequence). This CDR3 region has 14 residues. V shed 5 bases, J shed 2 bases, and the junction held 3 bases outside the gene matches. CDR3 sequence: CASSVGTGNYGYTF. Here the CDR3 DNA reads TGTGCCAGCAGCGTTGGGACAGGGAACTATGGCTACACCTTC.

V usage is TRBV10-1 and J usage is TRBJ2-7; tentatively, D is TRBD1 (5 bases). V shed 0 bases and J shed 4 bases, with 16 bases lying between them. Germline V gene data show CDR1 as WNHNN and CDR2 as SYGVQD (reference sequence). The length of the CDR3 is 16 residues. The CDR3 region has the DNA TGCGCCAGCAGTGAGTCGGTAGTAAGGGGCCGATACGAGCAGTACTTC. This encodes CASSESVVRGRYEQYF.

This sequence joins TRBV5-8 and TRBJ1-1; D call uncertain. Deletions cut 0 bases from V and 1 base from J, with 10 bases between. The V gene's germline CDR1 is SGHTS and CDR2 YDEGEE. The CDR3 totals 15 residues. The DNA for the CDR3 is TGTGCCAGCAGCTTGGTGAAGACACCGAACACTGAAGCTTTCTTT. It translates to CASSLVKTPNTEAFF.

The chain carries TRBV6-5 and TRBJ1-6; D perhaps matches TRBD1 (5 bases). The CDR3 totals 15 residues. Germline-derived CDR1 and CDR2 are MNHEY and SVGAGI. The ends were cut back, 7 bases at V and 2 bases at J, with 12 bases in the middle. The CDR3 sequence: CASNGGVTYNSPLHF. CDR3 bases: TGTGCCAGCAACGGGGGGGTAACCTATAATTCACCCCTCCACTTT.

The CDR3 sequence: CASSQDITGYGYTF. CDR3 DNA: TGTGCCAGCAGCCAAGATATCACGGGCTATGGCTACACCTTC. The chain couples TRBV4-2 to TRBJ1-2, with D uncertain. CDR3 length: 14 residues. The ends were cut back, 0 bases at V and 4 bases at J, with 9 bases in the middle. The germline gives CDR1 LGHNA, CDR2 YNFKEQ.

This clone was observed once. This chain connects TRBV7-3 to TRBJ2-7, with TRBD2 matching over 7 bases. The V segment lost 2 bases and the J segment 7 bases; nucleotides outside the gene matches: 11. CDR3 size: 15 residues. Germline-derived CDR1 and CDR2 are SGHTA and FQGTGA. The DNA of the CDR3 is TGTGCCAGCAGCTTAGGGAGGGCCGCCTTAGGGGAGCAGTACTTC. Its translation is CASSLGRAALGEQYF.

V is TRBV6-5 and J is TRBJ1-3, with 9 bases lining up with TRBD1. The CDR3 is 13 residues long. The J segment lost 8 bases and the V segment lost 6 bases, leaving 5 bases of the junction unmatched. Germline CDR1 MNHEY, CDR2 SVGAGI. DNA for the CDR3: TGTGCCAGCAGGCGACAGGGGGGTGACACCATATATTTT. Amino acid sequence: CASRRQGGDTIYF.